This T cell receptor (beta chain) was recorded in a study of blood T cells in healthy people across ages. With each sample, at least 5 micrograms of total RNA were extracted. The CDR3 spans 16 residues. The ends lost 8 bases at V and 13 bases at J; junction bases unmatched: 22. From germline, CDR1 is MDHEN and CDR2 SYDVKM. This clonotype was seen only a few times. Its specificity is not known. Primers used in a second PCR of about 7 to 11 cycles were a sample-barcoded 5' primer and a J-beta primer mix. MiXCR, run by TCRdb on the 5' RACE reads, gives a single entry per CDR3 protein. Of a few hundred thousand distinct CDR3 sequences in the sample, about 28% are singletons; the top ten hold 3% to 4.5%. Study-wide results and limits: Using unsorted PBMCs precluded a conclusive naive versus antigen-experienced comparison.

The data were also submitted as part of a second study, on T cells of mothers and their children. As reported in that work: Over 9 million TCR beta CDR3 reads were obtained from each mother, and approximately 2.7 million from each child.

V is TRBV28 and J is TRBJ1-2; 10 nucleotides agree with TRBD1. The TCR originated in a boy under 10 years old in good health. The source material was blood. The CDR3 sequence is CASGWTGGMGIGGRTF. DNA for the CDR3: TGTGCCAGCGGATGGACAGGGGGGATGGGGATAGGAGGCCGCACCTTC.